This T cell receptor (beta chain) is drawn from a study of vaccination and CD4 T cells after COVID-19. Study as a whole: The post-COVID sampling time was a median 101 days after diagnosis, ranging from 35 to 161. Overlapping spike peptides of SARS-CoV-2, HCoV-NL63, HCoV-OC43 and HCoV-229E stimulated the cells.

This clonotype appeared a few times. What it binds is unknown. CDR1 is SGHNT, CDR2 YENEEA, per germline. V was clipped by 4 bases and J by 4 bases; unmatched bases: 12. The CDR3 loop spans 17 amino acids. The Oncomine TCR Beta short-read assay generated sequence data from the DNA of cultured CD4+ T cells. TCRdb ran MiXCR on the PCR reads and lists one entry per CDR3 protein. The table shows 16,000 or so distinct CDR3 sequences, with around 53% occurring only once. Study-level points and caveats: In median terms, SARS-CoV-2-reactive clonotypes went from roughly 22 to 38, a nonsignificant rise.

Treatment of the sample: approximately nine-day PBMC culture with coronavirus spike peptide pools or control peptides (ViraFEST assay). ViraFEST used peptide pools to expand antigen-specific T cells before TCR sequencing. Sample: CD4+ T cells from blood, cultured in vitro, taken before SARS-CoV-2 vaccination. The clonotype originates from a human donor who had recovered from COVID-19. The chain couples TRBV11-3 to TRBJ2-5; 10 nucleotides line up with TRBD2. The CDR3 bases are TGTGCCAGCAGCTCCCGGACTTCGAGCGGGGGGGCAGAGACCCAGTACTTC. Translation gives CASSSRTSSGGAETQYF. Complete variable domain (other parts from reference TRBV11-3 and TRBJ2-5): EAGVVQSPRYKIIEKKQPVAFWCNPISGHNTLYWYLQNLGQGPELLIRYENEEAVDDSQLPKDRFSAERLKGVDSTLKIQPAELGDSAVYLCASSSRTSSGGAETQYFGPGTRLLVL.